This TCR beta chain emerged from a study of cytomegalovirus exposure and HLA in healthy donors. Germline V gene sequence: CDR1 SGHRS, CDR2 YFSETQ. CDR3 size: 13 residues. The V and J ends lost 4 bases and 6 bases, in that order; junction bases with no gene match: 3. Regarding this clone: Its antigen is not known.

Study results and caveats: Immune exposure data for these donors was limited to CMV serostatus. What a later analysis reportedly showed was that an Asian-associated ancestry cluster had fewer N-insertions than the approximately 720-donor mean. Many donors carried some public TCRs, although rarity characterized most TCR sequences. Further analysis was carried out later, and it showed several of the most significant clusters appearing linked to common viral pathogens.

PCR employed 60 Vbeta and 13 Jbeta primers. The method was immunoSEQ multiplex PCR; TCRdb's version includes in-frame clones alone and lacks a portion of them. This sample's clone table lists about 150,000 clones. The TCR comes from a woman aged 50 to 60 in good health and CMV-seronegative. The chain links TRBV5-1 to TRBJ1-5, with TRBD1 matching 8 bases. Sample: PBMCs. This CDR3 is CASSGQGAQPQHF. For the CDR3, the DNA is TGCGCCAGCAGCGGACAGGGAGCTCAGCCCCAGCATTTT.